The next 29 T cell receptor beta chains were all read from a single sample in a study of CD4 and CD8 cells across lung adenocarcinoma regions. TCRdb ran MiXCR on the PCR reads and lists one entry per CDR3 protein. The profile shows roughly 19,000 distinct CDR3 sequences, 51% of them singletons. Sequenced input: CD8+ T cells from the center of a lung tumor. The receptors derive from a female donor with lung adenocarcinoma. The CD4 and CD8 labels of this study may be unreliable.

The chain links TRBV6-5 to TRBJ2-1; D call uncertain. The V and J ends lost 0 bases and 7 bases respectively, with 13 bases between them. Germline loops: CDR1 MNHEY, CDR2 SVGAGI. CDR3 size: 15 residues. CDR3 protein: CASSYSLARENEQFF. The CDR3 nucleotides are TGTGCCAGCAGTTACTCGTTGGCCCGAGAAAATGAGCAGTTCTTC.

This chain joins TRBV3-1 and TRBJ2-7, with D perhaps TRBD1 (6 bases). Trimming pared 1 base from V and 3 bases from J, leaving 13 bases between. CDR1 and CDR2 (germline): LGHDT, YNNKEL (reference sequence). The CDR3 covers 15 residues. CDR3 protein: CASSQAPDRFYEQYF. CDR3 DNA sequence: TGTGCCAGCAGCCAAGCTCCGGACAGATTCTACGAGCAGTACTTC.

In regard to this clonotype: Relative to the germline gene, one junction end is altered; a read error may explain this. V is TRBV6-1 and J is TRBJ2-3; the D gene is possibly TRBD2 (5 bases). The germline V gene has CDR1 MNHNS and CDR2 SASEGT. This CDR3 spans 16 amino acids. The CDR3, as DNA: TGTGCCAGCAGCGTAATCGCGGGTGTGGGCACCGATGCGCAGTTTTTT. This translates into CASSVIAGVGTDAQFF.

The chain uses TRBV6-1 and TRBJ2-3, with unresolved D. V lost 1 base, J lost 2 bases, and 13 bases lay in between. Germline V gives CDR1 MNHNS, CDR2 SASEGT. The CDR3 totals 16 residues. The CDR3 DNA sequence: TGTGCCAGCAGTGAAGGGAGCCTGTGTTCCACAGATACGCAGTATTTT. This codes for CASSEGSLCSTDTQYF.

Only a few counts were recorded for this clonotype. The CDR3 sequence is CASSQGRDRISGANVLTF. The CDR3 nucleotides read TGTGCCAGCAGCCAAGGACGGGACAGGATATCTGGGGCCAACGTCCTGACTTTC. The V and J genes are TRBV4-2 and TRBJ2-6; 8 bases align to TRBD1. V was pared by 1 base and J by 1 base, with 6 bases of the junction left unmatched. CDR1 LGHNA and CDR2 YNFKEQ come from the germline V gene. This CDR3 is 18 amino acids long.

The chain links TRBV27 to TRBJ2-1; D unclear. Looked up from germline, CDR1 is MNHEY and CDR2 is SMNVEV (reference sequence). Trimming removed 0 bases from V and 1 base from J, with 7 bases in between. The CDR3 contains 15 residues. CDR3 nucleotides: TGTGCCAGCAGTTTATCGGGCGTGTCCTACAATGAGCAGTTCTTC. Protein product: CASSLSGVSYNEQFF.

This clonotype was observed at least ten times. V is TRBV6-6 and J is TRBJ2-1, with unresolved D. The DNA end lines up better with TRBJ2-7; the J call may be wrong. The germline gives CDR1 MNHNY, CDR2 SVGAGI (reference sequence). The CDR3 loop spans 14 amino acids. The CDR3 region is CASSYSTLVYEQYF. The CDR3, as DNA: TGTGCCAGCAGTTACTCGACGTTGGTTTACGAGCAGTACTTC.

There are a few counts of this clonotype. This rearrangement joins TRBV6-1 to TRBJ2-5; maybe TRBD1 (6 bases). The J call is uncertain, as TRBJ2-7 better fits the DNA end. Germline V gives CDR1 MNHNS, CDR2 SASEGT. The CDR3 has 14 residues. The CDR3 DNA is TGTGCCAGCAGCCCGACAGGTGGACCCTACGAGCAGTACTTC. It yields the protein CASSPTGGPYEQYF.

About this clonotype: At one end, the junction sequence differs from germline, possibly due to a read error. This chain connects TRBV7-2 to TRBJ2-3; a weak D match, TRBD2 (7 bases). CDR1 and CDR2 from the germline V gene are SGHTA and FQGNSA. This CDR3 has 15 amino acids. The CDR3 region has the DNA TGTGCCAGCAGAGGGGGGGGCGGTGGCAAAGATACCCAGTATTTC. Translation: CASRGGGGGKDTQYF.

The rearrangement joins TRBV7-6 to TRBJ2-1; 8 bases fit TRBD2. Trimming at V came to 5 bases and at J to 0 bases, leaving 9 bases not matched to a gene. This CDR3 spans 17 amino acids. CDR1 is SGHVS and CDR2 is FNYEAQ in the germline V gene. Here the CDR3 DNA reads TGTGCCAGCAGCGCCTGGGCGGGAGGCAGCTCCTACAATGAGCAGTTCTTC. Protein product: CASSAWAGGSSYNEQFF.

The chain has TRBV6-1 and TRBJ2-2; D may match TRBD1 or TRBD2 (5 bases each). Germline V gene sequence: CDR1 MNHNS, CDR2 SASEGT. Trimming pared 4 bases from V and 16 bases from J, leaving 28 bases between. This CDR3 has 16 amino acids. The CDR3 sequence is CASSARTGGGTGAQFF. CDR3 nucleotides: TGTGCCAGCAGTGCCAGAACAGGTGGCGGCACCGGGGCGCAGTTTTTT.

This clonotype has at least ten counts. The junction and the germline gene differ at one end; a read error may be behind it. The V call is TRBV7-7, the J call TRBJ2-3, with 8 bases lining up with TRBD2. CDR1 SSHAT and CDR2 FNYEAQ come from the germline V gene (reference sequence). The CDR3 consists of 15 residues. The CDR3 nucleotides read TGTGCTAGCAGCTTCGGACTAGCAAGCACAGATACGCAGTATTTT. This encodes CASSFGLASTDTQYF. Complete variable domain (other parts from reference TRBV7-7 and TRBJ2-3): GAGVSQSPRYKVTKRGQDVTLRCDPISSHATLYWYQQALGQGPEFLTYFNYEAQPDKSGLPSDRFSAERPEGSISTLTIQRTEQRDSAMYRCASSFGLASTDTQYFGPGTRLTVL.

Notes on this clonotype: Germline and junction disagree at one end, which may indicate a read error. The rearrangement uses TRBV6-1 and TRBJ2-3; D remains unclear. The germline CDR1 and CDR2 sequences are MNHNS and SASEGT. The CDR3 runs to 14 residues. The CDR3: CASTGGGGTDTQYF. CDR3 DNA: TGTGCCAGCACCGGTGGCGGTGGCACAGATACGCAGTATTTC.

The chain uses TRBV6-1 and TRBJ2-3; D remains ambiguous. The CDR3 contains 15 residues. V was cut by 2 bases and J by 14 bases, with 23 bases left in between. Germline-derived CDR1 and CDR2 are MNHNS and SASEGT. The CDR3 region has the DNA TGTGCCAGCAGTGAATTTGGGCTGGTCACCGAGGAGCTGTATTTT. Residues: CASSEFGLVTEELYF.

The chain joins TRBV7-6 to TRBJ1-5, with 7 positions matching TRBD1. Germline trimming cut 4 bases from V and 7 bases from J; bases unmatched to any gene: 4. The V gene's germline CDR1 is SGHVS and CDR2 FNYEAQ. The CDR3 contains 13 residues. This CDR3 reads CASSSYRGQPQHF. CDR3 DNA sequence: TGTGCCAGCAGCTCCTACAGGGGACAGCCCCAGCATTTT.

A few counts support this clonotype. The chain is built from TRBV27 and TRBJ2-1; weak D call: TRBD2 (5 bases). Trimming took 2 bases from V and 10 from J, leaving 12 bases between them. The CDR3 consists of 13 residues. In germline, CDR1 is MNHEY, CDR2 SMNVEV (reference sequence). The CDR3 sequence: CASSLRTGYEQFF. The CDR3 nucleotides are TGTGCCAGCAGTTTACGGACTGGCTACGAGCAGTTCTTC.

The genes are TRBV6-5 and TRBJ2-1; tentatively, D is TRBD1 (6 bases). The J call may be in error: the DNA end matches TRBJ2-5 better. This CDR3 is built from 16 residues. Germline V lookup: CDR1 MNHEY, CDR2 SVGAGI. CDR3 in DNA: TGTGCCAGCAGTTACTCGAGCAGGGGATACCAAGAGACCCAGTACTTC. Encoded protein: CASSYSSRGYQETQYF.

This clonotype was found a few times. The rearrangement links TRBV7-2 to TRBJ2-3; D perhaps matches TRBD2 (6 bases). Looked up from germline, CDR1 is SGHTA and CDR2 is FQGNSA. V shed 5 bases and J shed 0 bases, with 15 bases lying between them. There are 16 residues in the CDR3. The CDR3 nucleotides are TGTGCCAGCAGCCCGGGAGTACGAAGAAGCACAGATACGCAGTATTTT. Amino acid sequence: CASSPGVRRSTDTQYF.

This clonotype is medium-sized within its sample. V gene TRBV6-1 combines with J gene TRBJ2-3, with a tentative D call TRBD1 (6 bases). V was shortened by 5 bases and J by 1 base, with 13 bases between the two germline ends. The V gene's germline CDR1 is MNHNS and CDR2 SASEGT. CDR3 length equals 15 residues. The CDR3 bases are TGTGCCAGCAGTCGAGGGGGATCGGGCACAGATACGCAGTATTTT. Translation gives CASSRGGSGTDTQYF.

The table lists this clonotype with a few counts. The chain carries TRBV7-2 and TRBJ2-3; 8 bases map to TRBD2. The CDR3 covers 19 residues. J gave up 5 bases and V 4 bases, and 20 bases lay outside the gene matches. The germline CDR1 and CDR2 sequences are SGHTA and FQGNSA. The CDR3 sequence is CASSWPRGGGSSVLDTQYF. The CDR3, as DNA: TGTGCCAGCAGCTGGCCCAGGGGCGGGGGGTCCAGCGTCTTAGATACGCAGTATTTT.

This clonotype occurred many times. The V gene is TRBV11-3, the J gene TRBJ1-1; D remains unclear. Germline V gene lookup returns CDR1 SGHNT and CDR2 YENEEA. CDR3 size: 12 residues. Deletions cut 1 base from V and 6 bases from J, with 6 bases between. Here the CDR3 DNA reads TGTGCCAGCAGCTTAGGGGTCTCTGAAGCTTTCTTT. Protein sequence: CASSLGVSEAFF.

Note on this clonotype: At one of its ends the junction is not consistent with the germline gene, which may arise from a read error. The V call is TRBV27, the J call TRBJ2-1, with D uncertain. The CDR3 totals 15 residues. CDR1 is MNHEY and CDR2 is SMNVEV in the germline V gene (reference sequence). The CDR3 region is CASSLAGRDKETQYF. In DNA form, the CDR3 reads TGTGCCAGCAGTCTCGCTGGCCGTGACAAAGAGACCCAGTATTTC.

This clonotype was seen only a few times. V gene TRBV6-1 combines with J gene TRBJ2-7; 7 bases are a match to TRBD2. Germline V gives CDR1 MNHNS, CDR2 SASEGT. The CDR3 totals 14 residues. The V and J ends lost 6 bases and 3 bases, in that order; junction bases with no gene match: 8. The CDR3 sequence is CASRQLGEGYEQYF. The CDR3 DNA follows: TGTGCCAGCAGGCAATTGGGGGAGGGCTACGAGCAGTACTTC.

The chain's CDR3 is CATSRVGDNSPLHF. As DNA, the CDR3 is TGTGCCACCAGCAGAGTGGGGGATAATTCACCCCTCCACTTT. The chain combines TRBV15 with TRBJ1-6, with TRBD1 as a possible D gene (5 bases). Germline V gene lookup returns CDR1 LNHNV and CDR2 YYDKDF (reference sequence). There are 14 residues in the CDR3. Trimming took 1 base from V and 5 from J, leaving 6 bases between them.

Worth noting for this clonotype: A junction end diverges from the germline sequence, so it may reflect a read error. V gene TRBV6-4 combines with J gene TRBJ2-1; maybe TRBD1 (6 bases). CDR1 is MRHNA, CDR2 SNTAGT, per germline. The CDR3 runs to 10 residues. CDR3 in amino acids: CASSGGEQFF. CDR3 nucleotides: TGTGCCAGTAGTGGGGGCGAGCAGTTCTTC.

This sequence joins TRBV27 and TRBJ2-1; D not certain. Germline CDR1 is MNHEY and CDR2 is SMNVEV (reference sequence). This CDR3 comprises 14 residues. V shed 1 base and J shed 7 bases, with 11 bases lying between them. CDR3 region: CASSLWGLLNEQFF. The CDR3 DNA reads TGTGCCAGCAGTTTATGGGGTTTATTGAATGAGCAGTTCTTC.

Details on this clonotype: An end of the junction differs from the germline gene, which may be a read error. This chain connects TRBV27 to TRBJ2-3; D is perhaps TRBD2 (5 bases). This CDR3 has 14 amino acids. Germline CDR1 and CDR2: MNHEY and SMNVEV (reference sequence). The chain's CDR3 is CASSDAGSSDTQFF. The CDR3, as DNA: TGTGCCAGCAGCGACGCTGGGAGCAGCGATACGCAGTTCTTT.

A word on this clonotype: One end of the junction varies from germline; a read error may be responsible. The V and J genes are TRBV10-3 and TRBJ2-3, with D unresolved. The CDR3 is 16 residues long. Germline V gene lookup returns CDR1 ENHRY and CDR2 SYGVKD. CDR3 sequence (DNA): TGTGCCACCTCCTCTCGGCCAAAGGGTAGCACAGATACGCAGTTTTTT. Its translation is CATSSRPKGSTDTQFF.

The chain links TRBV10-3 to TRBJ2-1; the match to TRBD1 covers 8 bases. The J call may be mistaken, given a closer DNA end match to TRBJ2-5. Germline loops: CDR1 ENHRY, CDR2 SYGVKD. The length of the CDR3 is 13 residues. CDR3 DNA sequence: TGTGCCATCAGGCCACAGGGGGAAGAGACCCAGTACTTC. As protein: CAIRPQGEETQYF.